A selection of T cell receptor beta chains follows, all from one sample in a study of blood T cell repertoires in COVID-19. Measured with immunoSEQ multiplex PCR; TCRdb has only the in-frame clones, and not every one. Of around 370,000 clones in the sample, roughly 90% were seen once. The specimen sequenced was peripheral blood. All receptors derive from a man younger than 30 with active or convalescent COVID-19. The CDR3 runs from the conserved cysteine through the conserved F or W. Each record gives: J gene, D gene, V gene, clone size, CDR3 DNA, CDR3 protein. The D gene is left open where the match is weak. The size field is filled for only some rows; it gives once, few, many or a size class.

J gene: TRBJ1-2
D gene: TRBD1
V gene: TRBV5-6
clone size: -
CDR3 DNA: TGTGCCAGCAGCCGCGACAGGGGTCATGGCTACACCTTC
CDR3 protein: CASSRDRGHGYTF

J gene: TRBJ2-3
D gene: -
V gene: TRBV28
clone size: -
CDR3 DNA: TGTGCCACCACGGGTATGAGATCGACAGATACGCAGTATTTT
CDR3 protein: CATTGMRSTDTQYF

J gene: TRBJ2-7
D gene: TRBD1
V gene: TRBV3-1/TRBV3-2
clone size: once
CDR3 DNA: TGTGCCAGCAGCCGTGGAAGGGGGCGCTACGAGCAGTACTTC
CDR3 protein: CASSRGRGRYEQYF

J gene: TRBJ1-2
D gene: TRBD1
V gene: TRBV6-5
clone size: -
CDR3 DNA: TGTGCCAGCAGTTACTCATTACAGGGGGTCAATGGCTACACCTTC
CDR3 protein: CASSYSLQGVNGYTF

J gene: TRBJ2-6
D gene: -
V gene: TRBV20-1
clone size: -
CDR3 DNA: TGCAGTGCTAGTAGCACAACCTCTGGGGCCAACGTGCTGACTTTC
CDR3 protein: CSASSTTSGANVLTF

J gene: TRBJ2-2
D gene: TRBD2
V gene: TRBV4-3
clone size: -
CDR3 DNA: TGCGCCAGCAGCCAAGATCGCGGGAGTGGCACCGGGGAGCTGTTTTTT
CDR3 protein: CASSQDRGSGTGELFF

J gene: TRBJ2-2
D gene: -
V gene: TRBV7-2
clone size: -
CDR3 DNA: TGTGCCAGCAGCTTATATGCGGGATCGAACACCGGGGAGCTGTTTTTT
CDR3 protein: CASSLYAGSNTGELFF

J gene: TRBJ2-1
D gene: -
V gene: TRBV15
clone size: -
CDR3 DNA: TGTGCCACCAGCAGAGACTCCCTGCAGGTGGGGCAGTTCTTC
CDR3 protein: CATSRDSLQVGQFF

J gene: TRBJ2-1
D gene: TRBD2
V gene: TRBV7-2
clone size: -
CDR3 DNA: TGTGCCAGCAGCCCCCAACTAGCGGGAGGCAATGAGCAGTTCTTC
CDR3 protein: CASSPQLAGGNEQFF

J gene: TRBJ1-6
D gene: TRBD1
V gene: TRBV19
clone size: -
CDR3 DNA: TGTGCCAGTAGTCAGGGGGACAGGGCCGATTCACCCCTCCACTTT
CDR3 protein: CASSQGDRADSPLHF

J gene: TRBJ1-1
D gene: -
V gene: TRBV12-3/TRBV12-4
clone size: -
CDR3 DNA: TGTGCCAGCACTCAGGGCCCCATTGAAGCTTTCTTT
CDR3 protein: CASTQGPIEAFF

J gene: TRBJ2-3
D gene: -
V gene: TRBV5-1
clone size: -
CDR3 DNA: TGCGCCAGCAGCTTGAGCTCTATAACAGATACGCAGTATTTT
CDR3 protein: CASSLSSITDTQYF

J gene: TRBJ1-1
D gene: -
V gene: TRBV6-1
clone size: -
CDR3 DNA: TGTGCCAGCAGTGAAGCGCTAAGGGGCACTGAAGCTTTCTTT
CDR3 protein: CASSEALRGTEAFF

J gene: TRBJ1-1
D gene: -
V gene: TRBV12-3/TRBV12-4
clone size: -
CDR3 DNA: TGTGCCAGCAGTTTAACAGCGAACACTGAAGCTTTCTTT
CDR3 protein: CASSLTANTEAFF

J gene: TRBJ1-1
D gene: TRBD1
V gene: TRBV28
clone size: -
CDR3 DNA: TGTGCCAGCACCATAACAGGGGCGGTATTCACTGAAGCTTTCTTT
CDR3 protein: CASTITGAVFTEAFF

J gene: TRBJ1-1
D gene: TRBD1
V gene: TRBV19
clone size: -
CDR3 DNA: TGTGCCAGTAGTATCGGGACAGGGAATCGGAACACTGAAGCTTTCTTT
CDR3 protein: CASSIGTGNRNTEAFF

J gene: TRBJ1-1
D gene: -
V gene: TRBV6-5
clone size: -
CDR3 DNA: TGTGCCAGCAGTTACTCGCAGGGAAGTGAAGCTTTCTTT
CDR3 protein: CASSYSQGSEAFF

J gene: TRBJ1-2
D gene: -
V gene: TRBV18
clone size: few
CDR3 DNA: TGTGCCAGCTCACCGGCCAGGCTTAACTATGGCTACACCTTC
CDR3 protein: CASSPARLNYGYTF

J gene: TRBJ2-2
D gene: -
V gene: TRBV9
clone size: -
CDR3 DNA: TGTGCCAGCAGCGTAGGATTCTTGGGGCAGGTGAACACCGGGGAGCTGTTTTTT
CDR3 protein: CASSVGFLGQVNTGELFF

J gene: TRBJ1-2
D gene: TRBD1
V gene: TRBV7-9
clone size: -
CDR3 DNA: TGTGCCAGCAGCTTCGGGGACAGGGGACGCGGCTACACCTTC
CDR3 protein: CASSFGDRGRGYTF

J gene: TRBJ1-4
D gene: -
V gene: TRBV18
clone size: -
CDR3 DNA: TGTGCCAGCTCACCACCGGGGCCTGCAACTAATGAAAAACTGTTTTTT
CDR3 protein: CASSPPGPATNEKLFF

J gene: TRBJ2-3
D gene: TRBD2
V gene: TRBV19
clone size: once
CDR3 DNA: TGTGCCAGTAGTACCGGACTAGGAGGGGATACGCAGTATTTT
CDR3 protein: CASSTGLGGDTQYF

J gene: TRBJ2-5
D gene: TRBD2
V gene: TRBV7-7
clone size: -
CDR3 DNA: TGTGCCAGCAGCGTAGGGCTAGCGGGGGGCCAGCAAGAGACCCAGTACTTC
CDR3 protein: CASSVGLAGGQQETQYF

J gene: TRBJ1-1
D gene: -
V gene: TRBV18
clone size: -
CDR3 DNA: TGTGCCAGCTCACCGGAGGACTCCCCCGTGACTTTCTTT
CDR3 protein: CASSPEDSPVTFF

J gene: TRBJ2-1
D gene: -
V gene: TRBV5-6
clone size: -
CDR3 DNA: TGTGCCAGCAGCTGGGTCGGGGACAATGAGCAGTTCTTC
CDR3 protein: CASSWVGDNEQFF

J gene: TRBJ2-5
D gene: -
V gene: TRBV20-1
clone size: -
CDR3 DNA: TGCAGTGCTAGAAATATAGAGACCCAGTACTTC
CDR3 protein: CSARNIETQYF

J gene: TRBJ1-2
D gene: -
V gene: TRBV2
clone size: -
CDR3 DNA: TGTGCCAGCAGGAGGGGGGAGGGTGGCTACACCTTC
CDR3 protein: CASRRGEGGYTF